This TCR beta chain came from a study of blood T cell repertoires in COVID-19. Study at large: Sources were T cells, B-cell-depleted T cells, or PBMCs; the material itself was cDNA or gDNA.

Seattle patients were enrolled while actively infected and followed longitudinally. Study processing details: Estimated nucleated cell counts came from reference gene primer amplification. Libraries were prepared by immunoSEQ multiplex PCR; TCRdb keeps only in-frame clonotypes and omits some of them. The D gene and trimming were derived from the DNA, and the V and J assignments and clone size from that table. The repertoire holds about 170,000 clones, with around 84% as singletons. This clone was seen only a few times. Sequenced: peripheral blood. The receptor's source is a woman aged 70-85 years with COVID-19, enrolled during active disease.

Here the CDR3 DNA reads TGTGCCACCAGCCAACAGGGGTCGTCGAACACCGGGGAGCTGTTTTTT. Its translation is CATSQQGSSNTGELFF. The chain combines TRBV24-1 with TRBJ2-2; TRBD1 matches 7 bases. V shed 7 bases, J shed 0 bases, and the junction held 7 bases outside the gene matches. Germline V gives CDR1 KGHDR, CDR2 SFDVKD. The CDR3 has 16 amino acids.